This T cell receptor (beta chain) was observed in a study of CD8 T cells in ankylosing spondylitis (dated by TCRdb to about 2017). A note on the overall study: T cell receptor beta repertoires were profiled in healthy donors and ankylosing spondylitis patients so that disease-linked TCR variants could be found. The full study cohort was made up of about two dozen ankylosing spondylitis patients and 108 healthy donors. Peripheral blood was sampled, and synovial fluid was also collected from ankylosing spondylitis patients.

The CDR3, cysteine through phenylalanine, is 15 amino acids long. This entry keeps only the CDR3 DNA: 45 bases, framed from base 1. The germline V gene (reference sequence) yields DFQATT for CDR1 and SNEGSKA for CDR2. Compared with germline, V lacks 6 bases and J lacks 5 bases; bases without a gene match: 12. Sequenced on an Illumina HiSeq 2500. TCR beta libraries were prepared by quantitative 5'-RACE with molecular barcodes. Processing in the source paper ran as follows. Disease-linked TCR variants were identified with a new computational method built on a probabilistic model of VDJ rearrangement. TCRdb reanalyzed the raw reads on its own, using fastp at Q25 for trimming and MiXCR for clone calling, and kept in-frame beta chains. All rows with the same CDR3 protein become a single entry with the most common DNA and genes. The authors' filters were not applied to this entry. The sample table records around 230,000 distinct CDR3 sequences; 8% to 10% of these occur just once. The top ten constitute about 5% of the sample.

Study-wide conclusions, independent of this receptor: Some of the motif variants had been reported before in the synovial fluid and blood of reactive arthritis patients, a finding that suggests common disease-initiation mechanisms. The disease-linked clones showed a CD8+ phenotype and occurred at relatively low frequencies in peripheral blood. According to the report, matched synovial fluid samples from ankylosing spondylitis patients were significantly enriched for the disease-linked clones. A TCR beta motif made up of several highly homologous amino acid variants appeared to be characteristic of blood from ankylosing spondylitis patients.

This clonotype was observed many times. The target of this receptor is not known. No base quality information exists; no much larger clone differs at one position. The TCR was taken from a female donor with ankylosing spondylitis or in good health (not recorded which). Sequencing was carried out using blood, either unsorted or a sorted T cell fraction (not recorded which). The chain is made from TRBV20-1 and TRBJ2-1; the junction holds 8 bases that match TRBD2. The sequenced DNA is TGCAGTGCATTAGACATCTTACTAGCGGACAATGAGCAGTTCTTC. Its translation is CSALDILLADNEQFF.